Shown below are 10 T cell receptor beta chains from a single sample sequenced in a study of blood T cell repertoires in COVID-19. Sequencing was performed with immunoSEQ multiplex PCR; in TCRdb, only in-frame clones are kept and a portion is missing. The repertoire holds about 210,000 clones, with over 80% as singletons. The sequencing input was PBMCs or T cells enriched from blood (not recorded which). The receptors stem from a young man with acute COVID-19.

This sequence joins TRBV30 and TRBJ2-2; D may be TRBD1 (5 bases). Germline V gives CDR1 GTSNPN, CDR2 SVGIG (reference sequence). V shed 0 bases and J shed 10 bases, with 12 bases lying between them. The length of the CDR3 is 13 residues. In nucleotides, the CDR3 is TGTGCCTGGAGTGTACAGGTCAGGGAGGAGCTGTTTTTT. It encodes CAWSVQVREELFF.

The chain joins TRBV28 to TRBJ2-1; 12 nucleotides match TRBD2. The trim removed 6 bases at V and 5 bases at J, leaving 14 bases unmatched. The CDR3 spans 18 residues. Germline CDR1 is MDHEN and CDR2 is SYDVKM. CDR3 residues: CASSSGTSGFPPHNEQFF. The CDR3 DNA reads as TGTGCCAGCAGCTCCGGGACTAGCGGGTTTCCTCCCCACAATGAGCAGTTCTTC.

This chain joins TRBV10-2 and TRBJ1-3; D is undetermined. Germline loops: CDR1 WSHSY, CDR2 SAAADI. V was clipped by 5 bases and J by 0 bases, with 11 bases between them. The CDR3 is 15 amino acids. The CDR3 DNA reads as TGCGCCAGCAGTCTCCTTCCTCCCTCTGGAAACACCATATATTTT. Translating gives CASSLLPPSGNTIYF.

The chain combines TRBV6-4 with TRBJ1-5, with D maybe TRBD1 (6 bases). Trimming shortened V by 5 bases and J by 0 bases, and 11 bases separated the two germline ends. Germline V CDR1 and CDR2: MRHNA, SNTAGT. This CDR3 is 15 amino acids long. The CDR3: CASSPGEISNQPQHF. CDR3 DNA sequence: TGTGCCAGCAGTCCAGGGGAAATTAGCAATCAGCCCCAGCATTTT.

J is TRBJ1-2 and V is TRBV6-5; TRBD1 matches 8 bases. V dropped 5 bases and J dropped 3; count of bases not matched to a gene: 8. The CDR3 is 15 residues long. From germline, CDR1 is MNHEY and CDR2 SVGAGI. The CDR3 sequence is CASSPDPDRDYGYTF. The CDR3 nucleotides read TGTGCCAGCAGTCCGGACCCGGACAGGGACTATGGCTACACCTTC.

The CDR3 nucleotides are TGTGCCTGGAGTCAATTTACTGAAGCTTTCTTT. Residues: CAWSQFTEAFF. The chain links TRBV30 to TRBJ1-1; D is undetermined. This CDR3 region has 11 residues. Between the trimmed V and J ends, which lost 2 bases and 5 bases, there was a span of 6 bases. Germline V gene data show CDR1 as GTSNPN and CDR2 as SVGIG (reference sequence).

The gene calls are TRBV21-1 and TRBJ1-2; TRBD1, as called in the table, went unchecked against the DNA. TRBV21-1 is reported as a pseudogene. This CDR3 is 18 amino acids long. CDR3 bases: TGTGCCAGCAGCAAAGGTGAGGGGACAAACCCGCGGGTCTATGGCTACACCTTC. It codes for CASSKGEGTNPRVYGYTF.

J is TRBJ2-1 and V is TRBV28; 10 nucleotides line up with TRBD2. Germline loops: CDR1 MDHEN, CDR2 SYDVKM. This CDR3 spans 16 amino acids. Trimming removed 2 bases from V and 7 bases from J; junction bases left unmatched: 8. This chain's CDR3 is CASSLASGGRRNEQFF. CDR3 coding DNA: TGTGCCAGCAGTTTAGCTAGCGGGGGAAGACGGAATGAGCAGTTCTTC.

For this clone: Other DNA variants within this sample encode the same CDR3. The chain uses TRBV12-3 or TRBV12-4 and TRBJ1-1; D not certain. The CDR3 is 13 residues long. V lost 6 bases and J 5 bases, leaving 13 bases between the germline ends. CDR3 DNA sequence: TGTGCCAGCAGCCTCGGCGGCGGGACTGAAGCTTTCTTT. Amino acid sequence: CASSLGGGTEAFF.

The chain joins TRBV2 to TRBJ1-5; D possibly corresponds to TRBD1 (5 bases). The V gene's germline CDR1 is SNHLY and CDR2 FYNNEI. Trimming removed 6 bases from V and 4 bases from J, with 10 bases in between. This CDR3 is 13 amino acids long. As DNA, the CDR3 is TGTGCCAGCAGCCGGGGGATTAATCAGCCCCAGCATTTT. Its translation is CASSRGINQPQHF.